The 6 T cell receptor beta chains given below trace back to one sample, sequenced in a study of control samples from healthy donors and cancer patients. Repertoires were generated with immunoSEQ multiplex PCR, while TCRdb's copy carries only in-frame clones and drops some. The data contain more than 95,000 clones, 88% of them singletons. Material for sequencing was blood. These receptors all stem from a woman in her seventies in good health.

This chain connects TRBV29-1 to TRBJ1-1; D may be TRBD1 (6 bases). V lost 7 bases and J 3 bases, leaving 21 bases between the germline ends. Per germline, CDR1 SQVTM and CDR2 ANQGSEA. The length of the CDR3 is 15 residues. In nucleotides, the CDR3 is TGCAGCGCAGAGACAGGAAGAGGGGGGTACACTGAAGCTTTCTTT. Translating it yields CSAETGRGGYTEAFF.

DNA for the CDR3: TGTGCCAGCAGCCAAGAGACCCTTAACAGGGGAATAAGCACAGATACGCAGTATTTT. Amino acids: CASSQETLNRGISTDTQYF. The chain joins TRBV4-2 to TRBJ2-3; 7 nucleotides align to TRBD1. CDR1 LGHNA and CDR2 YNFKEQ come from the germline V gene. V was pared by 0 bases and J by 0 bases, with 12 bases of the junction left unmatched. The CDR3 covers 19 residues.

DNA of the CDR3: TGTGCCAGCAGCCCTCGAGGGGGGGGCAATCAGCCCCAGCATTTT. Its translation: CASSPRGGGNQPQHF. This chain uses TRBV7-2 with TRBJ1-5, with D possibly matching TRBD1 (6 bases). With 5 bases removed from V and 2 bases from J, the gap between germline ends came to 13 bases. CDR1 SGHTA and CDR2 FQGNSA come from the germline V gene. CDR3 length: 15 residues.

The V gene is TRBV9, the J gene TRBJ2-1; 8 nucleotides line up with TRBD2. The CDR3 contains 16 residues. Germline V gene data show CDR1 as SGDLS and CDR2 as YYNGEE. V lost 1 base to trimming and J lost 6 bases; unmatched junction nucleotides: 9. CDR3: CASSVPSTAGGNEQFF. Here the CDR3 DNA reads TGTGCCAGCAGCGTACCCTCGACGGCGGGGGGCAATGAGCAGTTCTTC.

The chain employs TRBV27 and TRBJ2-6, with D tentatively TRBD1 (5 bases). The ends were cut back, 6 bases at V and 2 bases at J, with 8 bases in the middle. The CDR3 loop spans 14 amino acids. CDR1 is MNHEY and CDR2 is SMNVEV in the germline V gene (reference sequence). CDR3 region: CASRGQPGANVLTF. As DNA, the CDR3 is TGTGCCAGCAGGGGGCAGCCTGGGGCCAACGTCCTGACTTTC.

As regards this clone: Other DNA sequences of this sample code for an identical CDR3. The rearrangement joins TRBV4-1 to TRBJ1-2; D gene ambiguous. Germline CDR1 is MGHRA and CDR2 is YSYEKL. Between the trimmed V and J ends, which lost 6 bases and 4 bases, there was a span of 30 bases. The CDR3 extends over 19 amino acids. For the CDR3, the DNA is TGCGCCAGCAGACCCCCAACCGCTCTCGGGCGGCAGCCCTTCTATGGCTACACCTTC. Its protein product is CASRPPTALGRQPFYGYTF.